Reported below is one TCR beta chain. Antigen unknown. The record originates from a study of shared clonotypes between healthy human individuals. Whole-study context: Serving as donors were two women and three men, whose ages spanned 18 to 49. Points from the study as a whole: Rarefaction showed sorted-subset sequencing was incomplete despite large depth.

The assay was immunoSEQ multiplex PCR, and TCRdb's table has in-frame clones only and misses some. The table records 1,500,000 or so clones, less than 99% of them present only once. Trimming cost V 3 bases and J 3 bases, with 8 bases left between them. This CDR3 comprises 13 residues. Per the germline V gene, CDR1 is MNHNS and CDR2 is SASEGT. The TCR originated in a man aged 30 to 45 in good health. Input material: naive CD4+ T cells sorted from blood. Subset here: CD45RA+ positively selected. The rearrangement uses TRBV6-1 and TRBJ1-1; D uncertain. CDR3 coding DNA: TGTGCCAGCAGTGATTCCGGGTACACTGAAGCTTTCTTT. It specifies CASSDSGYTEAFF.